This entry is about one T cell receptor (beta chain). The germline gives CDR1 MRHNA, CDR2 SNTAGT. The CDR3 length is 13 residues. Trimming pared 6 bases from V and 6 bases from J, leaving 14 bases between. These data originate in a study of chemoradiotherapy in HPV16-positive cancers. Assay used: immunoSEQ multiplex PCR; TCRdb lists only in-frame clones, some missing. The sample lists 4,000 to 6,000 clones, over 75% occurring once. V gene TRBV6-4 combines with J gene TRBJ1-1; weak D call: TRBD1 (5 bases). This clonotype originated in a human donor with HPV-associated anogenital cancer. The sequences come from tumor tissue, collected from a patient who underwent chemoradiotherapy. CDR3 in DNA: TGTGCCAGCAGGGCTTTCAGGGACGCTGAAGCTTTCTTT. It translates to CASRAFRDAEAFF.